Sequencing of this TCR beta chain was carried out in a study of shared clonotypes between healthy human individuals. Over several immunoSEQ plates, each subset's genomic DNA was distributed in even portions. The protocol was immunoSEQ multiplex PCR, while the TCRdb copy is restricted to in-frame clones and leaves out a portion. The data show 2.3 million or so clones, just over 90% seen once. The CDR3 is 13 amino acids. Germline CDR1 is MNHEY and CDR2 is SVGAGI. Deletions cut 2 bases from V and 1 base from J, with 5 bases between. The TCR sequence derives from a man aged 18 to 35 in good health. Some clones in this sample may be carry-over from other donors' samples. J is TRBJ1-1 and V is TRBV6-5; D unresolved. The source material was naive CD4+ T cells from PBMCs. The subset: CD45RA+ positively selected. CDR3 in DNA: TGTGCCAGCAGTTACGCCAGGAACACTGAAGCTTTCTTT. Amino acids: CASSYARNTEAFF.